Each of the 25 T cell receptor beta chains below was sequenced from the same sample in a study of blood T cell repertoires in COVID-19. Some clones are missing from TCRdb's copy, which holds only in-frame ones; the method was immunoSEQ multiplex PCR. The sample records roughly 220,000 clones, more than 75% being singletons. Input material: peripheral blood. These receptors were taken from a man older than 75 with acute or convalescent COVID-19.

The chain has TRBV2 and TRBJ1-2; TRBD1 matches at 9 bases. The CDR3 extends over 14 amino acids. Germline assignment: CDR1 SNHLY and CDR2 FYNNEI. Losses at the gene ends were 4 bases for V and 2 bases for J; bases not matched to a gene: 2. CDR3 in amino acids: CASSAGTGNYGYTF. The CDR3 coding sequence is TGTGCCAGCAGTGCCGGGACAGGGAACTATGGCTACACCTTC.

V is TRBV9 and J is TRBJ2-2; a possible D gene is TRBD2 (6 bases). The germline V gene encodes CDR1 SGDLS and CDR2 YYNGEE. The CDR3 is 15 residues long. V dropped 0 bases and J dropped 7 bases, with 13 bases sitting between them. CDR3 in amino acids: CASSVASGGNGELFF. As DNA, the CDR3 is TGTGCCAGCAGCGTAGCCAGTGGAGGGAACGGGGAGCTGTTTTTT.

This chain's CDR3 is CASSLETGKSEKLFF. CDR3 DNA sequence: TGTGCCAGCAGCTTGGAGACAGGCAAGTCTGAAAAACTGTTTTTT. V and J are TRBV5-6 and TRBJ1-4, with D perhaps matching TRBD1 (6 bases). V dropped 0 bases and J dropped 7 bases, with 13 bases sitting between them. This CDR3 is built from 15 residues. Germline V gives CDR1 SGHDT, CDR2 YYEEEE.

This sequence joins TRBV5-1 and TRBJ2-7; TRBD1 aligns across 9 bases. The V segment lost 4 bases and the J segment 2 bases; nucleotides outside the gene matches: 10. The germline V gene encodes CDR1 SGHRS and CDR2 YFSETQ. There are 16 residues in the CDR3. The CDR3 protein is CASSPDFRDRAYEQYF. The CDR3 DNA reads TGCGCCAGCAGCCCGGATTTCCGGGACAGGGCCTACGAGCAGTACTTC.

The genes are TRBV19 and TRBJ2-3; 7 bases align to TRBD1. V gave up 6 bases and J gave up 5 bases; unmatched junction bases: 11. CDR1 LNHDA and CDR2 SQIVND come from the germline V gene (reference sequence). There are 15 residues in the CDR3. The CDR3 DNA follows: TGTGCCAGTAGAGCAACGGACAGGTCGGGAGATACGCAGTATTTT. Translation: CASRATDRSGDTQYF.

The chain has TRBV10-3 and TRBJ1-1, with a tentative D call TRBD1 (5 bases). V dropped 6 bases and J dropped 5 bases, with 16 bases sitting between them. The CDR3 extends over 14 amino acids. CDR1 is ENHRY, CDR2 SYGVKD, per germline. CDR3 loop: CAIRGGQGATEAFF. The CDR3 DNA sequence: TGTGCCATCAGGGGAGGGCAGGGAGCAACTGAAGCTTTCTTT.

The chain couples TRBV9 to TRBJ2-5; 9 nucleotides line up with TRBD1. Looked up from germline, CDR1 is SGDLS and CDR2 is YYNGEE. V lost 2 bases, J lost 4 bases, and 3 bases stayed unmatched. The CDR3 totals 14 residues. DNA for the CDR3: TGTGCCAGCAGCGTGACAGGGGGGAGAGAGACCCAGTACTTC. As protein: CASSVTGGRETQYF.

CDR3 nucleotide sequence: TGCGCCAGCAGCCAAGAACTAGGACTAGTACCCGGGGAGCTGTTTTTT. Its protein is CASSQELGLVPGELFF. V usage is TRBV4-3 and J usage is TRBJ2-2, with 7 bases aligning to TRBD2. The ends lost 0 bases at V and 6 bases at J; junction bases unmatched: 7. The CDR3 spans 16 residues. The germline V gene encodes CDR1 LGHNA and CDR2 YSLEER.

On this clone itself: Other DNA sequences in this specimen translate into the identical CDR3. The chain has TRBV6-5 and TRBJ2-4; 7 bases line up with TRBD1. This CDR3 region has 12 residues. Trimming removed 9 bases from V and 3 bases from J; junction bases left unmatched: 2. Germline V gene lookup returns CDR1 MNHEY and CDR2 SVGAGI. The CDR3 nucleotides read TGTGCCAGTCGGACAGGCAAAAACATTCAGTACTTC. It encodes CASRTGKNIQYF.

This rearrangement joins TRBV7-3 to TRBJ2-3; 7 bases align to TRBD2. The CDR3 has 15 amino acids. The J segment lost 2 bases and the V segment lost 1 base, leaving 3 bases of the junction unmatched. Germline V CDR1 and CDR2: SGHTA, FQGTGA. The CDR3: CASSLSGGPTDTQYF. DNA for the CDR3: TGTGCCAGCAGCTTAAGCGGGGGTCCCACAGATACGCAGTATTTT.

The V call is TRBV7-8, the J call TRBJ1-5; possible D gene TRBD1, 5 bases. V lost 4 bases, J lost 0 bases, and 10 bases lay in between. This CDR3 has 15 amino acids. CDR1 SGHVS and CDR2 FQNEAQ come from the germline V gene. CDR3 nucleotides: TGTGCCAGCAGCTCCCAGGGTTATAGCAATCAGCCCCAGCATTTT. Its protein is CASSSQGYSNQPQHF.

J is TRBJ2-7 and V is TRBV5-1; the D is unclear. Between the trimmed V and J ends, which lost 2 bases and 2 bases, there was a span of 14 bases. Looked up from germline, CDR1 is SGHRS and CDR2 is YFSETQ. This CDR3 is 15 amino acids long. Here the CDR3 reads CASSLRAFRPYEQYF. The CDR3 DNA reads as TGCGCCAGCAGCTTACGAGCCTTCCGCCCCTACGAGCAGTACTTC.

The gene calls are TRBV28 and TRBJ1-5; D gene ambiguous. The V end was cut by 3 bases, the J end by 2 bases, with 8 bases between. CDR3 length equals 14 residues. Germline CDR1 and CDR2: MDHEN and SYDVKM. The chain's CDR3 is CASSFNGGNQPQHF. CDR3 nucleotides: TGTGCCAGCAGTTTTAATGGAGGCAATCAGCCCCAGCATTTT.

The table lists this clone with a few counts. Different DNA sequences within this sample yield the same CDR3. This chain uses TRBV11-2 with TRBJ2-1; TRBD2 matches at 12 bases. Germline CDR1 reads SGHAT; CDR2 reads FQNNGV. Trimming removed 5 bases from V and 5 bases from J; junction bases left unmatched: 4. The CDR3 sequence is 15 residues long. CDR3 DNA: TGTGCCAGCAGCCCCGGACTAGCGGGGAACAATGAGCAGTTCTTC. Amino acids: CASSPGLAGNNEQFF.

In this sample, this clone turned up a few times. This chain links TRBV6-5 with TRBJ1-4; the match to TRBD1 covers 8 bases. Germline V gene lookup returns CDR1 MNHEY and CDR2 SVGAGI. Trimming took 3 bases from V and 7 from J; bases not matched to a gene: 7. CDR3 length: 15 residues. DNA of the CDR3: TGTGCCAGCAGTTATCTGACAGGGGATGGTGAAAAACTGTTTTTT. Encoded protein: CASSYLTGDGEKLFF.

V is TRBV7-6 and J is TRBJ1-2; 7 bases are shared with TRBD1. The CDR3 totals 13 residues. The germline V gene encodes CDR1 SGHVS and CDR2 FNYEAQ. After removal of 5 bases from V and 2 bases from J, the junction contained 2 bases not matched to a gene. In DNA, the CDR3 is TGTGCCAGCAGCCCGACAGGGAACTATGGCTACACCTTC. Protein product: CASSPTGNYGYTF.

The rearrangement joins TRBV11-2 to TRBJ2-1; possible D gene TRBD1, 6 bases. With 1 base removed from V and 8 bases from J, the gap between germline ends came to 12 bases. CDR1 and CDR2 from the germline V gene are SGHAT and FQNNGV. The CDR3 is 14 residues long. The CDR3 sequence is CASSLVAGVDEQFF. The CDR3 DNA reads TGTGCCAGCAGCTTAGTCGCAGGGGTCGATGAGCAGTTCTTC. Complete variable domain (other parts from reference TRBV11-2 and TRBJ2-1): EAGVAQSPRYKIIEKRQSVAFWCNPISGHATLYWYQQILGQGPKLLIQFQNNGVVDDSQLPKDRFSAERLKGVDSTLKIQPAKLEDSAVYLCASSLVAGVDEQFFGPGTRLTVL.

The chain carries TRBV24-1 and TRBJ2-3; the match to TRBD2 covers 8 bases. Looked up from germline, CDR1 is KGHDR and CDR2 is SFDVKD. J was trimmed by 4 bases and V by 3 bases; bases with no gene match: 2. The CDR3 extends over 14 amino acids. CDR3 sequence: CATSDPGLADTQYF. DNA for the CDR3: TGTGCCACCAGTGATCCGGGACTAGCAGATACGCAGTATTTT.

The chain is built from TRBV11-1 and TRBJ2-2; 8 bases map to TRBD2. Per germline, CDR1 SGHAT and CDR2 FQDESV (reference sequence). The CDR3 extends over 16 amino acids. The junction had 10 bases not matched to a gene; V was cut back by 5 bases and J by 5 bases. The CDR3 DNA follows: TGTGCCAGCAGCCCCGGGCAGGCGGGGGGAACCGGGGAGCTGTTTTTT. Translated: CASSPGQAGGTGELFF.

The chain combines TRBV7-3 with TRBJ2-5; D is perhaps TRBD1 (5 bases). Germline CDR1 reads SGHTA; CDR2 reads FQGTGA. The CDR3 is 12 residues long. V shed 7 bases and J shed 5 bases, with 11 bases lying between them. CDR3 DNA: TGTGCCAGCAAGGGGTCGTCGGAGACCCAGTACTTC. Translated: CASKGSSETQYF.

As to this clone: The sample contains more than one DNA sequence encoding this CDR3. The chain links TRBV27 to TRBJ1-1; 8 bases agree with TRBD1. Losses at the gene ends were 2 bases for V and 4 bases for J; bases not matched to a gene: 3. Germline V CDR1 and CDR2: MNHEY, SMNVEV (reference sequence). The CDR3 has 14 residues. CDR3 in amino acids: CASSLRQGITEAFF. The CDR3 region has the DNA TGTGCCAGCAGTTTACGACAGGGGATCACTGAAGCTTTCTTT.

The rearrangement joins TRBV19 to TRBJ2-5; 12 bases align to TRBD1. Germline V gene data show CDR1 as LNHDA and CDR2 as SQIVND (reference sequence). The CDR3 runs to 15 residues. V lost 7 bases, J lost 4 bases, and 7 bases stayed unmatched. The CDR3 reads CASNHGTGGRETQYF. CDR3 nucleotides: TGTGCCAGTAACCATGGGACAGGGGGCCGAGAGACCCAGTACTTC. Complete variable domain (other parts from reference TRBV19 and TRBJ2-5): DGGITQSPKYLFRKEGQNVTLSCEQNLNHDAMYWYRQDPGQGLRLIYYSQIVNDFQKGDIAEGYSVSREKKESFPLTVTSAQKNPTAFYLCASNHGTGGRETQYFGPGTRLLVL.

This CDR3 reads CASSWSSATSPYEQYF. The CDR3 bases are TGCGCCAGCAGCTGGTCTTCCGCGACTAGTCCTTACGAGCAGTACTTC. The chain combines TRBV5-1 with TRBJ2-7, with D possibly being TRBD2 (6 bases). V gave up 3 bases and J gave up 4 bases, with 20 bases separating them. Germline-derived CDR1 and CDR2 are SGHRS and YFSETQ. This CDR3 has 16 amino acids. The full variable domain, with the rest looked up from reference TRBV5-1 and TRBJ2-7, is KAGVTQTPRYLIKTRGQQVTLSCSPISGHRSVSWYQQTPGQGLQFLFEYFSETQRNKGNFPGRFSGRQFSNSRSEMNVSTLELGDSALYLCASSWSSATSPYEQYFGPGTRLTVT.

The V and J genes are TRBV18 and TRBJ2-7, with TRBD1 matching 9 bases. V shed 4 bases and J 3 bases; nucleotides not matched to a gene: 4. Germline loops: CDR1 KGHSH, CDR2 LQKENI. This CDR3 spans 14 amino acids. CDR3 DNA: TGTGCCAGCTCACGCGCGGACAGGGGCTACGAGCAGTACTTC. Translating gives CASSRADRGYEQYF.

This chain uses TRBV11-3 with TRBJ2-1, with 15 bases that match TRBD2. The CDR3 consists of 17 residues. The V and J ends lost 6 bases and 6 bases, in that order; junction bases with no gene match: 9. Germline V gives CDR1 SGHNT, CDR2 YENEEA. The CDR3 DNA sequence: TGTGCCAGCAGGGGACTAGCGGGAGGCCTCGGGAGCAATGAGCAGTTCTTC. Protein product: CASRGLAGGLGSNEQFF.